Each of the 20 T cell receptor beta chains below was sequenced from the same sample in a study of cytomegalovirus exposure and HLA in healthy donors. The PCR ran on 60 Vbeta and 13 Jbeta primers. Repertoires were generated with immunoSEQ multiplex PCR, while TCRdb's copy carries only in-frame clones and drops some. The sample holds approximately 160,000 clones, roughly 80% seen once. Sample: PBMCs. These receptor sequences come from a girl aged 5-17 years in good health and CMV-seropositive.

The chain couples TRBV7-8 to TRBJ1-3, with a tentative D call TRBD1 (6 bases). The CDR3 runs to 17 residues. CDR1 is SGHVS and CDR2 is FQNEAQ in the germline V gene. Trimming took off 1 base at V and 0 bases at J, with 13 bases between the two ends. The CDR3 spells CASSLGPGHSSGNTIYF. CDR3 nucleotides: TGTGCCAGCAGCTTAGGACCGGGACACTCCTCTGGAAACACCATATATTTT.

In this sample, this clone turned up a few times. The CDR3, as DNA: TGTGCCAGCAGCCAGGGGGTGAGCACAGATACGCAGTATTTT. It yields the protein CASSQGVSTDTQYF. The rearrangement joins TRBV7-9 to TRBJ2-3; the match to TRBD1 covers 7 bases. V lost 5 bases to trimming and J lost 0 bases; unmatched junction nucleotides: 2. The CDR3 length is 14 residues. CDR1 is SEHNR, CDR2 FQNEAQ, per germline (reference sequence).

A single count supports this clone. The CDR3 nucleotides read TGTGCCAGCAGCCGAACCTACAGGGCCCCTAGCACAGATACGCAGTATTTT. Amino acid sequence: CASSRTYRAPSTDTQYF. The chain employs TRBV27 and TRBJ2-3; D might be TRBD1 (6 bases). This CDR3 is built from 17 residues. V lost 6 bases and J 0 bases, leaving 19 bases between the germline ends. The germline gives CDR1 MNHEY, CDR2 SMNVEV (reference sequence).

This chain joins TRBV27 and TRBJ1-2; weak D call: TRBD1 (5 bases). The CDR3 length is 14 residues. Per the germline V gene, CDR1 is MNHEY and CDR2 is SMNVEV (reference sequence). Trimming cost V 2 bases and J 3 bases, with 10 bases left between them. CDR3 coding DNA: TGTGCCAGCAGTTTAACAGGCAGGGACTATGGCTACACCTTC. It encodes CASSLTGRDYGYTF.

The V call is TRBV5-1, the J call TRBJ2-3, with 9 positions matching TRBD1. CDR3 length: 14 residues. Germline V lookup: CDR1 SGHRS, CDR2 YFSETQ. V lost 4 bases, J lost 5 bases, and 5 bases stayed unmatched. The CDR3 nucleotides read TGCGCCAGCAGCCCGGGACAGGGCGGAGATACGCAGTATTTT. Translating gives CASSPGQGGDTQYF.

The CDR3: CAWSKTYGYTF. The CDR3 DNA reads as TGTGCCTGGAGTAAGACATATGGCTACACCTTC. This chain links TRBV30 with TRBJ1-2; D unresolved. V lost 2 bases and J 5 bases, leaving 6 bases between the germline ends. Germline V gene data show CDR1 as GTSNPN and CDR2 as SVGIG (reference sequence). The CDR3 extends over 11 amino acids. The full variable domain, its missing parts supplied by reference TRBV30 and TRBJ1-2, is SQTIHQWPATLVQPVGSPLSLECTVEGTSNPNLYWYRQAAGRGLQLLFYSVGIGQISSEVPQNLSASRPQDRQFILSSKKLLLSDSGFYLCAWSKTYGYTFGSGTRLTVV.

The chain combines TRBV7-2 with TRBJ1-2, with a weak D call TRBD1 (6 bases). V was trimmed by 6 bases and J by 1 base, leaving 15 bases between them. This CDR3 region has 15 residues. Germline CDR1 and CDR2: SGHTA and FQGNSA. Here the CDR3 reads CASRPQGTGNYGYTF. Here the CDR3 DNA reads TGTGCCAGCAGACCACAGGGAACGGGTAACTATGGCTACACCTTC.

The chain has TRBV23-1 and TRBJ1-2; 8 nucleotides match TRBD1. TRBV23-1 is marked as an open reading frame, function uncertain. The CDR3 sequence is 10 residues long. V was clipped by 11 bases and J by 8 bases; unmatched bases: 4. Here the CDR3 DNA reads TGCGCCCTACAGGGGGACGGCTACACCTTC. Translated, it gives CALQGDGYTF.

This clone was observed a handful of times. V usage is TRBV4-1 and J usage is TRBJ2-1; 10 bases fit TRBD1. The CDR3 is made up of 15 amino acids. V was pared by 2 bases and J by 7 bases, with 5 bases of the junction left unmatched. Per the germline V gene, CDR1 is MGHRA and CDR2 is YSYEKL. The CDR3 coding sequence is TGCGCCAGCAGCCAAATGGGACAGGGGAGGAATGAGCAGTTCTTC. Amino acid sequence: CASSQMGQGRNEQFF.

This chain connects TRBV28 to TRBJ1-2; 12 bases match TRBD1. J was trimmed by 4 bases and V by 4 bases; bases with no gene match: 7. Germline lookup yields CDR1 MDHEN and CDR2 SYDVKM. The CDR3 has 16 amino acids. The CDR3: CASSSTGTGGGYGYTF. Here the CDR3 DNA reads TGTGCCAGCAGTTCGACCGGGACAGGGGGCGGCTATGGCTACACCTTC.

The CDR3 sequence is CASSLYEVREGQFYNEQFF. CDR3 nucleotides: TGTGCCAGCAGCTTATACGAAGTACGTGAGGGACAATTCTACAATGAGCAGTTCTTC. The rearrangement links TRBV7-8 to TRBJ2-1, with D perhaps TRBD1 (6 bases). With 2 bases removed from V and 3 bases from J, the gap between germline ends came to 23 bases. The CDR3 is 19 residues long. Germline V gives CDR1 SGHVS, CDR2 FQNEAQ.

A word on this clone: A read error is likely, as this CDR3 ends without the conserved phenylalanine or tryptophan. The DNA is left out, because the CDR3 cannot be placed on it with certainty; the CDR3 is given as TCRdb lists it. The chain employs TRBV23-1 and TRBJ1-1; TRBD1 was called by the table and not checked on the DNA. TRBV23-1 is reported as an ORF; its role is uncertain. Termini included, the CDR3 measures 9 amino acids. The CDR3 sequence: CASTLQAPL.

The rearrangement joins TRBV7-3 to TRBJ1-1, with D hard to call. Germline assignment: CDR1 SGHTA and CDR2 FQGTGA. There are 13 residues in the CDR3. V was clipped by 5 bases and J by 1 base, with 8 bases between them. CDR3 sequence (DNA): TGTGCCAGCAGCCGTTACAGGAACACTGAAGCTTTCTTT. Protein sequence: CASSRYRNTEAFF.

The V gene is TRBV15, the J gene TRBJ2-3; 11 bases are a match to TRBD1. The germline V gene has CDR1 LNHNV and CDR2 YYDKDF (reference sequence). The CDR3 runs 15 residues. V lost 1 base and J lost 6; bases outside the gene matches: 3. In DNA form, the CDR3 reads TGTGCCACCAGCAGAGCCGGGACAGGGGGGGATACGCAGTATTTT. This translates into CATSRAGTGGDTQYF.

The CDR3 nucleotides are TGTGCCAGTAGTATCCCGGGTCTCTCCACCGGGGAGCTGTTTTTT. Translated, it gives CASSIPGLSTGELFF. The V and J genes are TRBV19 and TRBJ2-2; D is ambiguous. V lost 3 bases to trimming and J lost 4 bases, with 12 bases between them. The CDR3 contains 15 residues. Germline V gives CDR1 LNHDA, CDR2 SQIVND (reference sequence).

The chain recombines TRBV18 with TRBJ1-2; D unresolved. In germline, CDR1 is KGHSH, CDR2 LQKENI. This CDR3 has 18 residues. Trimming took 0 bases from V and 4 from J, leaving 21 bases between them. Here the CDR3 DNA reads TGTGCCAGCTCACCACCGAATTCTAGGATTAATCCTCTCTATGGCTACACCTTC. Its translation is CASSPPNSRINPLYGYTF. The whole variable domain, filled in from reference TRBV18 and TRBJ1-2, reads NAGVMQNPRHLVRRRGQEARLRCSPMKGHSHVYWYRQLPEEGLKFMVYLQKENIIDESGMPKERFSAEFPKEGPSILRIQQVVRGDSAAYFCASSPPNSRINPLYGYTFGSGTRLTVV.

This clone has just one count. The chain uses TRBV5-1 and TRBJ2-1; 10 nucleotides align to TRBD2. The CDR3 totals 16 residues. V gave up 5 bases and J gave up 7 bases; unmatched junction bases: 12. Germline V gene lookup returns CDR1 SGHRS and CDR2 YFSETQ. The CDR3 sequence is CASRHGGLAGVNEQFF. As DNA, the CDR3 is TGCGCCAGCAGACACGGAGGGCTAGCGGGAGTGAATGAGCAGTTCTTC. Using reference TRBV5-1 and TRBJ2-1 for the parts outside the CDR3, the full variable domain is KAGVTQTPRYLIKTRGQQVTLSCSPISGHRSVSWYQQTPGQGLQFLFEYFSETQRNKGNFPGRFSGRQFSNSRSEMNVSTLELGDSALYLCASRHGGLAGVNEQFFGPGTRLTVL.

The sample holds a few counts of this clone. The V gene is TRBV15, the J gene TRBJ1-1; D perhaps matches TRBD1 (5 bases). The germline gives CDR1 LNHNV, CDR2 YYDKDF (reference sequence). Trimming pared 3 bases from V and 1 base from J, leaving 12 bases between. The CDR3 covers 15 residues. The CDR3 spells CATSRRMGGNTEAFF. DNA for the CDR3: TGTGCCACCAGCAGGCGTATGGGGGGGAACACTGAAGCTTTCTTT.

This chain links TRBV11-2 with TRBJ1-5; 10 positions agree with TRBD1. J was trimmed by 2 bases and V by 4 bases; bases with no gene match: 5. The CDR3 length is 16 residues. CDR1 and CDR2 (germline): SGHAT, FQNNGV. The CDR3 DNA reads as TGTGCCAGCAGCTCAGACAGGGGGCCGCGCAATCAGCCCCAGCATTTT. This translates into CASSSDRGPRNQPQHF. The entire variable domain, with the rest obtained from reference TRBV11-2 and TRBJ1-5, is as follows: EAGVAQSPRYKIIEKRQSVAFWCNPISGHATLYWYQQILGQGPKLLIQFQNNGVVDDSQLPKDRFSAERLKGVDSTLKIQPAKLEDSAVYLCASSSDRGPRNQPQHFGDGTRLSIL.

Here the CDR3 DNA reads TGTGCCAGCAGCTTCACCGGGACAGCAAGCACAGATACGCAGTATTTT. It encodes CASSFTGTASTDTQYF. This chain connects TRBV5-5 to TRBJ2-3, with 7 bases that match TRBD1. The V and J ends lost 2 bases and 0 bases, in that order; junction bases with no gene match: 6. The germline V gene has CDR1 SGHKS and CDR2 YYEKEE (reference sequence). The CDR3 loop spans 16 amino acids.